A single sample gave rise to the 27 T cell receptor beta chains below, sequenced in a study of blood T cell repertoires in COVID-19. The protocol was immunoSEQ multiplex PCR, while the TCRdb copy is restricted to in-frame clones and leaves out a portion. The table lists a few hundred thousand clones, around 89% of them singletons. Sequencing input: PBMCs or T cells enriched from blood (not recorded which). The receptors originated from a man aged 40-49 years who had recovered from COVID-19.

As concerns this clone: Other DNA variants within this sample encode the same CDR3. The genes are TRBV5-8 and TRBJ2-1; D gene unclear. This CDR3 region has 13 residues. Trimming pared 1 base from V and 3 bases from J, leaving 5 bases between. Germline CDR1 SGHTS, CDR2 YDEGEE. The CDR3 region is CASSLRGYNEQFF. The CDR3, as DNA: TGTGCCAGCAGCTTGAGAGGCTACAATGAGCAGTTCTTC. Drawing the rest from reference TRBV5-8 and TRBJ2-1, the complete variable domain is EAGVTQSPTHLIKTRGQQATLRCSPISGHTSVYWYQQALGLGLQFLLWYDEGEERNRGNFPPRFSGRQFPNYSSELNVNALELEDSALYLCASSLRGYNEQFFGPGTRLTVL.

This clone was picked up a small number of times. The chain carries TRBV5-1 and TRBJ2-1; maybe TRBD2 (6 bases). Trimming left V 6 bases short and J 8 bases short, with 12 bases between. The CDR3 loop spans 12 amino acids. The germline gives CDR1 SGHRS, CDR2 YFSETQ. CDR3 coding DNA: TGCGCCAGCAATCTAGGGGACTATGAGCAGTTCTTC. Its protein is CASNLGDYEQFF.

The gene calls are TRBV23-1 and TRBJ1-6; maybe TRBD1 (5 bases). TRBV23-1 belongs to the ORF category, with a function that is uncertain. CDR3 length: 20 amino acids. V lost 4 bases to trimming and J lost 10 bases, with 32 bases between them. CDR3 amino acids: CASSRGYHRGRAVVNSPLHF. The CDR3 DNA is TGCGCCAGCAGTCGGGGATATCATAGGGGCAGGGCCGTTGTAAACTCACCCCTCCACTTT.

The CDR3 coding sequence is TGTGCCAGCTCAGCTCAGACAGGGCTGCATGAGCAGTTCTTC. Translation: CASSAQTGLHEQFF. The chain links TRBV18 to TRBJ2-1, with 7 nucleotides matching TRBD1. The CDR3 loop spans 14 amino acids. The ends lost 5 bases at V and 8 bases at J; junction bases unmatched: 9. The germline V gene has CDR1 KGHSH and CDR2 LQKENI.

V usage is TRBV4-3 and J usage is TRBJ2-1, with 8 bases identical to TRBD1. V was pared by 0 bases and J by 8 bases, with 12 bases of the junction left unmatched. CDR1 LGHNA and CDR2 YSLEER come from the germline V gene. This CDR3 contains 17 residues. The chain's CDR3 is CASSQDIGTGRGDEQFF. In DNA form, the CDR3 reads TGCGCCAGCAGCCAAGATATAGGGACAGGTCGAGGCGATGAGCAGTTCTTC.

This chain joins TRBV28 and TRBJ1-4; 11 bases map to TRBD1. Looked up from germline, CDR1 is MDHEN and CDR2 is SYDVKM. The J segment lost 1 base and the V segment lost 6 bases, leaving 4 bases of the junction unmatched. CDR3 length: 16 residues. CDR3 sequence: CASSRDRGETNEKLFF. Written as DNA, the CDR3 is TGTGCCAGCAGCCGGGACAGGGGGGAAACTAATGAAAAACTGTTTTTT. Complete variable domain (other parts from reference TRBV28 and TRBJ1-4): DVKVTQSSRYLVKRTGEKVFLECVQDMDHENMFWYRQDPGLGLRLIYFSYDVKMKEKGDIPEGYSVSREKKERFSLILESASTNQTSMYLCASSRDRGETNEKLFFGSGTQLSVL.

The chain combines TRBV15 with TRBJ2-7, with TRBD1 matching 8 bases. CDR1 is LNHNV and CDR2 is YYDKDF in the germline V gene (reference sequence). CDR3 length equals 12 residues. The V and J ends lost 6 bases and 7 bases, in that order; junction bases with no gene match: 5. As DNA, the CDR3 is TGTGCCACCAGGTCGGACAGGGAGGAGCAGTACTTC. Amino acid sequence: CATRSDREEQYF.

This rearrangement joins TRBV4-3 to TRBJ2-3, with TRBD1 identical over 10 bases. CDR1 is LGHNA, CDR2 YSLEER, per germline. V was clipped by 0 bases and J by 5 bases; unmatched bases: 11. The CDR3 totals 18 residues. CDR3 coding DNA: TGCGCCAGCAGCCAAGATTCCGCGGGGACAGGGGTTCAAGATACGCAGTATTTT. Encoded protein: CASSQDSAGTGVQDTQYF.

For the CDR3, the DNA is TGTGCCAGTAGTATTTCCAGGAACACTGAAGCTTTCTTT. Protein sequence: CASSISRNTEAFF. The chain has TRBV19 and TRBJ1-1; unclear D gene. CDR1 is LNHDA, CDR2 SQIVND, per germline (reference sequence). CDR3 length: 13 residues. The V and J ends lost 3 bases and 1 base respectively, with 6 bases between them.

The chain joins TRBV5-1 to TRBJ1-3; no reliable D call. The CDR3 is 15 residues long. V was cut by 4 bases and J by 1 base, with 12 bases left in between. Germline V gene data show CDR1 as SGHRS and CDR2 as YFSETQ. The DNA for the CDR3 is TGCGCCAGCAGCAGGGAGCCACGGTCTGGAAACACCATATATTTT. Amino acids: CASSREPRSGNTIYF.

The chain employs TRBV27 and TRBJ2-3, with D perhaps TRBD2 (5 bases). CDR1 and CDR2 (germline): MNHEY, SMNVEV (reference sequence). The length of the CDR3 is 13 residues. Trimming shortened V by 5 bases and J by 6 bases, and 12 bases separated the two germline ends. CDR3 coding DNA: TGTGCCAGCAGTCATCCCGGACTGGATACGCAGTATTTT. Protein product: CASSHPGLDTQYF.

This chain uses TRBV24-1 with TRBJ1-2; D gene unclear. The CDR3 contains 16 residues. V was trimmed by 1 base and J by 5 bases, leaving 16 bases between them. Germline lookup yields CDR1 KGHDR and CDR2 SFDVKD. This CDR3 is CATSDFHSARRYGYTF. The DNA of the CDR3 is TGTGCCACCAGTGATTTCCACAGCGCCCGGAGGTATGGCTACACCTTC.

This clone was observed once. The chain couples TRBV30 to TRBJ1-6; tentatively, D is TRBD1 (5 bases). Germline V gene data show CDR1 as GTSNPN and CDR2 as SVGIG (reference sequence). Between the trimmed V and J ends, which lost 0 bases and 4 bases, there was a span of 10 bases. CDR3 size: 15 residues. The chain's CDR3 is CAWSVRQMYNSPLHF. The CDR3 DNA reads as TGTGCCTGGAGTGTCAGACAGATGTATAATTCACCCCTCCACTTT. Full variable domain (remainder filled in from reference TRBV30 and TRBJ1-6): SQTIHQWPATLVQPVGSPLSLECTVEGTSNPNLYWYRQAAGRGLQLLFYSVGIGQISSEVPQNLSASRPQDRQFILSSKKLLLSDSGFYLCAWSVRQMYNSPLHFGNGTRLTVT.

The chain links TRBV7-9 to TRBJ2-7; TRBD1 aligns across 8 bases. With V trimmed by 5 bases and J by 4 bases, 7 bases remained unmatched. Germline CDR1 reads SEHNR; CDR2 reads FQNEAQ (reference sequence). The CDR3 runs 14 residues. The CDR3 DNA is TGTGCCAGCAGCCCCGGGACAGGAAGGTACGAGCAGTACTTC. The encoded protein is CASSPGTGRYEQYF.

CDR3 nucleotide sequence: TGTGCCAGCCACCCGGGGAATGAAAAACTGTTTTTT. Its translation is CASHPGNEKLFF. The chain recombines TRBV28 with TRBJ1-4; no clear D gene. Germline assignment: CDR1 MDHEN and CDR2 SYDVKM. CDR3 length equals 12 residues. The V and J ends lost 8 bases and 5 bases respectively, with 9 bases between them.

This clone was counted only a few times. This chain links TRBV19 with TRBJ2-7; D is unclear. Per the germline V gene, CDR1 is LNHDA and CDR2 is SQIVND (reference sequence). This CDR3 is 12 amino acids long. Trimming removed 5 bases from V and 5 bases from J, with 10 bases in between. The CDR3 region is CASSYSGHEQYF. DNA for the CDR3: TGTGCCAGTAGTTATTCTGGCCACGAGCAGTACTTC.

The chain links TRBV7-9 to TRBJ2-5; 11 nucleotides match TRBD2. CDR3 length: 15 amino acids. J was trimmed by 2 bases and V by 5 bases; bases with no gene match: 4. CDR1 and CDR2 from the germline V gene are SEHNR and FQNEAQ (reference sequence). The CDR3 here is CASSRGLAEQETQYF. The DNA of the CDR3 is TGTGCCAGCAGCAGGGGACTAGCGGAGCAAGAGACCCAGTACTTC.

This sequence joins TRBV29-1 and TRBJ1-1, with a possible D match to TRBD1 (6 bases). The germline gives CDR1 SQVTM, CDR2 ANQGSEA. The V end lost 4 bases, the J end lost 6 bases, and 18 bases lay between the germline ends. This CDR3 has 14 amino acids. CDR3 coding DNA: TGCAGCGTTGTAATGCGACAGGTTAACGCTGAAGCTTTCTTT. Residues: CSVVMRQVNAEAFF.

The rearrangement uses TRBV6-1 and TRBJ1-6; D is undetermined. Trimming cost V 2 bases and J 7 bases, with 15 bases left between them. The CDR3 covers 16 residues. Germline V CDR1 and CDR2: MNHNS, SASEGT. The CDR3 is CASSEPLRGGNSPLHF. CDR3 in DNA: TGTGCCAGCAGTGAACCCCTTCGGGGTGGGAATTCACCCCTCCACTTT.

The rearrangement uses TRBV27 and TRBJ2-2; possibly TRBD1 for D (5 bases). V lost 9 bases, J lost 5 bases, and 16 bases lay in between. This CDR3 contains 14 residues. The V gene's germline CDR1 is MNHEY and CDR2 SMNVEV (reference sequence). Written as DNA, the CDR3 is TGTGCCAGTAATTCGGCTAGGGGAACCGGGGAGCTGTTTTTT. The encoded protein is CASNSARGTGELFF.

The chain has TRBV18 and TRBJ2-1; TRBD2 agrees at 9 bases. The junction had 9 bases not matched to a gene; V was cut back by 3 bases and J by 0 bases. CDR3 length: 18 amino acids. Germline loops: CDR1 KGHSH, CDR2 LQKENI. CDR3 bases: TGTGCCAGCTCACCGACTAGCGGTGGAATGGGCTCCTACAATGAGCAGTTCTTC. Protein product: CASSPTSGGMGSYNEQFF. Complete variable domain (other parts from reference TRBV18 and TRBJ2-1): NAGVMQNPRHLVRRRGQEARLRCSPMKGHSHVYWYRQLPEEGLKFMVYLQKENIIDESGMPKERFSAEFPKEGPSILRIQQVVRGDSAAYFCASSPTSGGMGSYNEQFFGPGTRLTVL.

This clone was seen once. Written as DNA, the CDR3 is TGTGCCAGCAGCTCCCACCCCCCTAACAGGGTTGGAAACACCATATATTTT. Translated: CASSSHPPNRVGNTIYF. The chain links TRBV7-9 to TRBJ1-3; D may be TRBD1 (6 bases). This CDR3 has 17 amino acids. Trimming took off 4 bases at V and 3 bases at J, with 19 bases between the two ends. The V gene's germline CDR1 is SEHNR and CDR2 FQNEAQ (reference sequence). The full variable domain, rest sourced from reference TRBV7-9 and TRBJ1-3, is DTGVSQNPRHKITKRGQNVTFRCDPISEHNRLYWYRQTLGQGPEFLTYFQNEAQLEKSRLLSDRFSAERPKGSFSTLEIQRTEQGDSAMYLCASSSHPPNRVGNTIYFGEGSWLTVV.

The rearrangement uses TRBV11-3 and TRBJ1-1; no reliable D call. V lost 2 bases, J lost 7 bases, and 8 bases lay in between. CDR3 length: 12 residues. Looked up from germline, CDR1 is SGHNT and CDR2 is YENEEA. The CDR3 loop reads CASSLQRGEAFF. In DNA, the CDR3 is TGTGCCAGCAGCTTACAACGGGGTGAAGCTTTCTTT.

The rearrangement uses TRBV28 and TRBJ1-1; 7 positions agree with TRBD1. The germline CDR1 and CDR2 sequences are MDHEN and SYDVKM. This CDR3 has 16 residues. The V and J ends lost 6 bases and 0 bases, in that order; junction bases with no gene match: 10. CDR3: CASRSATGTMNTEAFF. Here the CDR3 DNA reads TGTGCCAGCAGGTCGGCGACAGGGACCATGAACACTGAAGCTTTCTTT.

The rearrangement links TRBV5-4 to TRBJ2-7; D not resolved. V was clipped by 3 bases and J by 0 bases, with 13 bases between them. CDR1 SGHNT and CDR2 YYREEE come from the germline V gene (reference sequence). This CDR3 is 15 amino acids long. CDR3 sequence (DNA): TGTGCCAGCAGCTCCTATTCTACCCTCTCCTACGAGCAGTACTTC. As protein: CASSSYSTLSYEQYF. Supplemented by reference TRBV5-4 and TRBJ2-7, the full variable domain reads ETGVTQSPTHLIKTRGQQVTLRCSSQSGHNTVSWYQQALGQGPQFIFQYYREEENGRGNFPPRFSGLQFPNYSSELNVNALELDDSALYLCASSSYSTLSYEQYFGPGTRLTVT.

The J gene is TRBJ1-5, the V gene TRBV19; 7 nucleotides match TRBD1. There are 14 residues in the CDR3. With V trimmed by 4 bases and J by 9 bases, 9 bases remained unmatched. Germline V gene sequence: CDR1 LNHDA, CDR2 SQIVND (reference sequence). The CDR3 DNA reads TGTGCCAGTAGTACCCAAGGGGGCCCTCGGCCCCAGCATTTT. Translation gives CASSTQGGPRPQHF. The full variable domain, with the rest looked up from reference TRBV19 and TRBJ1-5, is DGGITQSPKYLFRKEGQNVTLSCEQNLNHDAMYWYRQDPGQGLRLIYYSQIVNDFQKGDIAEGYSVSREKKESFPLTVTSAQKNPTAFYLCASSTQGGPRPQHFGDGTRLSIL.

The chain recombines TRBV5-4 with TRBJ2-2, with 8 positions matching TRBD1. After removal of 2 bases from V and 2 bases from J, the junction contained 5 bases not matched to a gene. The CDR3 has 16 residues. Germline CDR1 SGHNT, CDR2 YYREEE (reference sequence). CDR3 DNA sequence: TGTGCCAGCAGCTTCGGACAGGGTAGTAACACCGGGGAGCTGTTTTTT. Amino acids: CASSFGQGSNTGELFF.